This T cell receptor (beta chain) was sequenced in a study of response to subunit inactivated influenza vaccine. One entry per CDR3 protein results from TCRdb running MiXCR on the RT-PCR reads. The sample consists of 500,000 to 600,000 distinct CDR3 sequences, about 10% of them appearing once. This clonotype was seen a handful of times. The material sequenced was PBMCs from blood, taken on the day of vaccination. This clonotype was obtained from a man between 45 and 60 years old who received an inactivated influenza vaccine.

CDR3 in DNA: TGTGCCAGCGGCCGGGACAGGAATCAGCCCCAGCATTTT. This codes for CASGRDRNQPQHF. The chain combines TRBV10-3 with TRBJ1-5; the match to TRBD1 covers 8 bases. This CDR3 has 13 residues. J was trimmed by 4 bases and V by 10 bases; bases with no gene match: 6. Germline V gene sequence: CDR1 ENHRY, CDR2 SYGVKD.